Shown below are 15 T cell receptor beta chains from a single sample sequenced in a study of T-cell memory formation after mild COVID-19. TCRdb recomputed calls from the 5' RACE reads with MiXCR, one row per CDR3 protein. Among a few hundred thousand distinct CDR3 sequences, around a sixth were seen once, and the ten largest hold around a fifth. Sequencing was carried out using PBMCs or a T cell subset sorted from them (not recorded which). The receptors here all came from a man younger than 35 who had mild COVID-19 (a few samples of this study predate the infection). Cell type and time point are not known.

This chain links TRBV10-1 with TRBJ2-2; D not resolved. Germline lookup yields CDR1 WNHNN and CDR2 SYGVQD (reference sequence). The CDR3 totals 14 residues. Trimming removed 7 bases at V and 2 bases at J, with 11 bases between. This chain's CDR3 is CASTSSLNTGELFF. Written as DNA, the CDR3 is TGCGCCAGCACGAGTAGCCTAAACACCGGGGAGCTGTTTTTT.

This clonotype was detected only a few times. This rearrangement joins TRBV7-8 to TRBJ2-1; 12 positions agree with TRBD2. The CDR3 has 16 amino acids. J gave up 8 bases and V 0 bases, and 5 bases lay outside the gene matches. CDR1 is SGHVS, CDR2 FQNEAQ, per germline. CDR3 DNA: TGTGCCAGCAGCTTAGCGCGACTAGCGGGGGAGCATGAGCAGTTCTTC. Its protein is CASSLARLAGEHEQFF.

This sequence joins TRBV11-3 and TRBJ1-1, with D uncertain. Looked up from germline, CDR1 is SGHNT and CDR2 is YENEEA. The V and J ends lost 2 bases and 3 bases respectively, with 7 bases between them. CDR3 length: 13 amino acids. CDR3 region: CASSLIRHTEAFF. Written as DNA, the CDR3 is TGTGCCAGCAGCTTAATTAGGCACACTGAAGCTTTCTTT.

This clonotype has just a few counts. This CDR3 reads CSVVGLPSGGYNEQFF. Here the CDR3 DNA reads TGCAGCGTCGTCGGACTCCCGAGCGGGGGTTACAATGAGCAGTTCTTC. The J gene is TRBJ2-1, the V gene TRBV29-1; 8 bases match TRBD2. V lost 6 bases to trimming and J lost 4 bases; unmatched junction nucleotides: 14. This CDR3 has 16 residues. Germline V gives CDR1 SQVTM, CDR2 ANQGSEA.

This clonotype was counted only a few times. The chain couples TRBV12-3 or TRBV12-4 to TRBJ2-3; TRBD2 is a possible D gene (5 bases). V lost 3 bases to trimming and J lost 2 bases, with 9 bases between them. The CDR3 extends over 14 amino acids. This CDR3 reads CASSLRVYTDTQYF. The DNA of the CDR3 is TGTGCCAGCAGTTTGCGGGTATACACAGATACGCAGTATTTT.

This clonotype was picked up many times. This chain links TRBV12-3 or TRBV12-4 with TRBJ2-4; D uncertain. The V end was cut by 3 bases, the J end by 2 bases, with 14 bases between. The CDR3 runs to 16 residues. In DNA, the CDR3 is TGTGCCAGCAGTTTTAGCAGTCAACTGACCAAAAACATTCAGTACTTC. This sequence encodes CASSFSSQLTKNIQYF.

This rearrangement joins TRBV7-2 to TRBJ2-7, with D perhaps given as TRBD1 or TRBD2 (5 bases each). Deletions cut 4 bases from V and 5 bases from J, with 18 bases between. Germline V gene lookup returns CDR1 SGHTA and CDR2 FQGNSA. This CDR3 region has 15 residues. This CDR3 is CASSSAIRDRNEQYF. In DNA, the CDR3 is TGTGCCAGCAGCTCCGCCATCAGGGACCGGAACGAGCAGTACTTC.

The chain has TRBV29-1 and TRBJ2-5; tentative D call: TRBD1 (5 bases). The CDR3 loop spans 14 amino acids. Germline CDR1 is SQVTM and CDR2 is ANQGSEA. V was cut by 7 bases and J by 5 bases, with 20 bases left in between. CDR3 residues: CSGAGQGVAETQYF. CDR3 coding DNA: TGCAGCGGAGCCGGGCAGGGCGTCGCCGAGACCCAGTACTTC.

The chain employs TRBV7-2 and TRBJ2-5, with 9 bases that match TRBD2. V gave up 5 bases and J gave up 7 bases; unmatched junction bases: 8. Germline loops: CDR1 SGHTA, CDR2 FQGNSA. The CDR3 extends over 14 amino acids. CDR3 sequence reads: CASSAASGGLTQYF. In nucleotides, the CDR3 is TGTGCCAGCAGCGCCGCCAGCGGGGGGCTGACCCAGTACTTC.

This clonotype appeared a few times. This chain links TRBV21-1 with TRBJ2-7; the tabulated D call, TRBD1, remains unverified against the DNA. TRBV21-1 is assigned pseudogene status. The CDR3 consists of 15 residues. The CDR3 here is CASSKVGGPPVEQYV. The CDR3 coding sequence is TGTGCCAGCAGCAAAGTAGGGGGGCCCCCAGTCGAGCAGTACGTC.

This chain links TRBV20-1 with TRBJ2-6; 8 bases map to TRBD1. The germline V gene has CDR1 DFQATT and CDR2 SNEGSKA (reference sequence). V gave up 0 bases and J gave up 2 bases; unmatched junction bases: 6. The CDR3 covers 17 residues. In DNA form, the CDR3 reads TGCAGTGCTAGAGATTGGCCAGGGGGCGCTGGGGCCAACGTCCTGACTTTC. The encoded protein is CSARDWPGGAGANVLTF.

This clonotype appeared a few times. V usage is TRBV20-1 and J usage is TRBJ2-1; a weak D match, TRBD2 (6 bases). CDR1 DFQATT and CDR2 SNEGSKA come from the germline V gene (reference sequence). This CDR3 spans 13 amino acids. The V end was cut by 6 bases, the J end by 4 bases, with 13 bases between. CDR3 loop: CSAPGLAYNEQFF. CDR3 DNA: TGCAGTGCCCCGGGGCTAGCGTACAATGAGCAGTTCTTC.

Many counts were recorded for this clonotype. The rearrangement uses TRBV12-3 or TRBV12-4 and TRBJ1-1, with 9 nucleotides matching TRBD1. Losses at the gene ends were 2 bases for V and 1 base for J; bases not matched to a gene: 2. The CDR3 is 15 amino acids. Here the CDR3 reads CASSLTGGGNTEAFF. DNA of the CDR3: TGTGCCAGCAGTTTAACAGGGGGCGGGAACACTGAAGCTTTCTTT.

This clonotype was picked up many times. The chain joins TRBV12-3 or TRBV12-4 to TRBJ2-5; D is undetermined. With 3 bases removed from V and 3 bases from J, the gap between germline ends came to 11 bases. The CDR3 extends over 14 amino acids. CDR3 sequence reads: CASSFSEYEETQYF. The CDR3 DNA reads as TGTGCCAGCAGTTTTTCGGAGTACGAAGAGACCCAGTACTTC.

The chain recombines TRBV6-6 with TRBJ2-5; 11 positions match TRBD2. Losses at the gene ends were 6 bases for V and 5 bases for J; bases not matched to a gene: 8. The CDR3 consists of 15 residues. Germline assignment: CDR1 MNHNY and CDR2 SVGAGI (reference sequence). CDR3 sequence (DNA): TGTGCCAGCAGACCCCTAGCGGGGGGCCGGGAGACCCAGTACTTC. The encoded protein is CASRPLAGGRETQYF.